A single sample gave rise to the 9 T cell receptor beta chains below, sequenced in a study of cytomegalovirus exposure and HLA in healthy donors. PCR employed 60 Vbeta and 13 Jbeta primers. Method: immunoSEQ multiplex PCR; TCRdb's copy keeps in-frame clones and lacks some. Counted here are a few hundred thousand clones, 80% to 90% occurring once; the ten biggest clones make up less than 2.5%. The material sequenced was PBMCs. These receptors came from a woman younger than 35 in good health and CMV-seronegative.

This clone has a handful of counts. The chain has TRBV6-1 and TRBJ1-1; D may be TRBD1 (5 bases). Trimming cost V 6 bases and J 1 base, with 15 bases left between them. The V gene's germline CDR1 is MNHNS and CDR2 SASEGT. The CDR3 spans 15 residues. The CDR3 is CASRGLDRRNTEAFF. The CDR3 nucleotides read TGTGCCAGCAGGGGCTTAGACAGACGGAACACTGAAGCTTTCTTT.

The chain has TRBV5-4 and TRBJ2-5; 10 bases line up with TRBD2. TRBJ2-7 matches the DNA end more closely, so the J call is doubtful. The CDR3 extends over 19 amino acids. Germline lookup yields CDR1 SGHNT and CDR2 YYREEE (reference sequence). CDR3 region: CASSFGGSSSGGLSYEQYF. CDR3 nucleotides: TGTGCCAGCAGCTTCGGGGGGAGTTCTAGCGGGGGCCTCTCCTACGAGCAGTACTTC.

This chain uses TRBV5-1 with TRBJ1-2, with D possibly being TRBD1 (5 bases). Trimming took off 7 bases at V and 2 bases at J, with 12 bases between the two ends. The CDR3 length is 13 residues. The germline V gene encodes CDR1 SGHRS and CDR2 YFSETQ. This CDR3 reads CASGTGGNYGYTF. The CDR3 DNA is TGCGCCAGCGGAACAGGTGGGAACTATGGCTACACCTTC. Filled out from reference TRBV5-1 and TRBJ1-2, the complete variable domain reads KAGVTQTPRYLIKTRGQQVTLSCSPISGHRSVSWYQQTPGQGLQFLFEYFSETQRNKGNFPGRFSGRQFSNSRSEMNVSTLELGDSALYLCASGTGGNYGYTFGSGTRLTVV.

This chain joins TRBV2 and TRBJ2-7, with 7 bases aligning to TRBD1. The CDR3 totals 15 residues. Looked up from germline, CDR1 is SNHLY and CDR2 is FYNNEI. V lost 0 bases, J lost 5 bases, and 7 bases stayed unmatched. CDR3 nucleotide sequence: TGTGCCAGCAGTGAAGCCCCGGGACAGTTTCACGAGCAGTACTTC. Its protein product is CASSEAPGQFHEQYF.

V is TRBV7-7 and J is TRBJ2-3; the D gene is possibly TRBD2 (6 bases). With 5 bases removed from V and 6 bases from J, the gap between germline ends came to 18 bases. The germline V gene has CDR1 SSHAT and CDR2 FNYEAQ (reference sequence). The length of the CDR3 is 15 residues. The CDR3 region is CASSTGTPGKDTQYF. The DNA for the CDR3 is TGTGCCAGCAGCACCGGGACTCCGGGGAAGGATACGCAGTATTTT.

The chain combines TRBV10-3 with TRBJ2-7; 8 bases map to TRBD1. The V segment lost 8 bases and the J segment 6 bases; nucleotides outside the gene matches: 6. Germline values: CDR1 ENHRY, CDR2 SYGVKD. The CDR3 runs 12 residues. CDR3 region: CAIQGAGVEQYF. The CDR3 DNA reads TGTGCCATCCAGGGGGCAGGGGTCGAGCAGTACTTC.

About this clone: The junction differs from germline at one of its ends, possibly a read error. V usage is TRBV7-7 and J usage is TRBJ2-1; 12 positions match TRBD2. CDR3 length: 22 amino acids. Per the germline V gene, CDR1 is SSHAT and CDR2 is FNYEAQ (reference sequence). The CDR3 spells CASSLSVRARPSGGVGGYEQFF. CDR3 bases: TGTGCTAGCAGCTTATCCGTCAGGGCTCGGCCTAGCGGGGGGGTAGGGGGCTATGAGCAGTTCTTC.

J is TRBJ1-1 and V is TRBV9; no definite D call. Germline-derived CDR1 and CDR2 are SGDLS and YYNGEE. The CDR3 runs to 13 residues. V shed 4 bases and J shed 0 bases, with 7 bases lying between them. The chain's CDR3 is CASSTRMNTEAFF. The CDR3 bases are TGTGCCAGCAGCACCAGAATGAACACTGAAGCTTTCTTT.

The chain has TRBV30 and TRBJ1-4; D unclear. Germline lookup yields CDR1 GTSNPN and CDR2 SVGIG (reference sequence). Between the trimmed V and J ends, which lost 0 bases and 5 bases, there was a span of 7 bases. There are 13 residues in the CDR3. DNA for the CDR3: TGTGCCTGGAGTGTGGAGGAAAATGAAAAACTGTTTTTT. It is translated as CAWSVEENEKLFF. The entire variable domain, with the rest obtained from reference TRBV30 and TRBJ1-4, is as follows: SQTIHQWPATLVQPVGSPLSLECTVEGTSNPNLYWYRQAAGRGLQLLFYSVGIGQISSEVPQNLSASRPQDRQFILSSKKLLLSDSGFYLCAWSVEENEKLFFGSGTQLSVL.